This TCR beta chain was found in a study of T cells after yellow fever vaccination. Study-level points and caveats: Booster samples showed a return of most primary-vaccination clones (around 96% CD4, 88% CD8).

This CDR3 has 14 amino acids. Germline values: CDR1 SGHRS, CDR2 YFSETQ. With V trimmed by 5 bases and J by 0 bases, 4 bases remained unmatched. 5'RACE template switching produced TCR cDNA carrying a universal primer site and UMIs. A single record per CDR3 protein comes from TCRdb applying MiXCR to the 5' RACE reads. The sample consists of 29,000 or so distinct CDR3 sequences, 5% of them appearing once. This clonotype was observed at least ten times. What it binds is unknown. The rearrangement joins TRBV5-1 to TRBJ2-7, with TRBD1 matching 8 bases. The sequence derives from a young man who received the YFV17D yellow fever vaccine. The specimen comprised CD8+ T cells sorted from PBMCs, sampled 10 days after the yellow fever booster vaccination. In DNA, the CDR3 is TGCGCCAGCAGAGAGGACAGGGTCTCCTACGAGCAGTACTTC. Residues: CASREDRVSYEQYF.